A selection of T cell receptor beta chains follows, all from one sample in a study of CD8 T cells in ankylosing spondylitis. TCRdb passed the 5' RACE reads through MiXCR, listing each CDR3 protein once. Of about 130,000 distinct CDR3 sequences detected, about 7% appear once; the ten largest clones hold under 15%. Sequencing was performed on blood, either unsorted or a sorted T cell fraction (not recorded which). These receptors were collected from a female donor with ankylosing spondylitis or in good health (not recorded which). CDR3s include the opening cysteine and the closing phenylalanine or tryptophan. D genes are given only for firm matches. Clone size is stated in some rows and not others, as once, few, many or a class when expanded.

D,size,J,V,CDR3,DNA
.,many,TRBJ1-2,TRBV5-1,CASSLVPDPYGYTF,TGCGCCAGCAGCTTAGTACCTGACCCCTATGGCTACACCTTC
.,few,TRBJ2-4,TRBV7-9,CASSLAPGLVAKNIQYF,TGTGCCAGCAGCTTAGCCCCGGGACTGGTAGCCAAAAACATTCAGTACTTC
.,many,TRBJ2-1,TRBV7-2,CASSFDGEDEQFF,TGTGCCAGCAGCTTCGACGGGGAGGATGAGCAGTTCTTC
TRBD2,many,TRBJ2-3,TRBV5-4,CASSGGLPPTDTQYF,TGTGCCAGCAGCGGGGGACTACCCCCCACAGATACGCAGTATTTT
.,many,TRBJ1-2,TRBV18,CASSPGPASYGYTF,TGTGCCAGCTCACCCGGGCCAGCGAGCTATGGCTACACCTTC
.,many,TRBJ2-2,TRBV5-1,CASTPGVDGELFF,TGCGCCAGCACCCCCGGGGTCGACGGGGAGCTGTTTTTT
.,many,TRBJ2-2,TRBV27,CATQPGRGNTGELFF,TGTGCCACCCAGCCAGGACGGGGCAACACCGGGGAGCTGTTTTTT
.,.,TRBJ1-2,TRBV30,CACPGVGGYTF,TGTGCCTGCCCCGGGGTTGGGGGCTACACCTTC
TRBD2,.,TRBJ2-1,TRBV5-3,CARSSPPGLAGGNNEQFF,TGTGCCAGAAGCTCTCCTCCGGGACTAGCGGGGGGAAACAATGAGCAGTTCTTC
.,.,TRBJ2-2,TRBV30,CAWSRGMNTGELFF,TGTGCCTGGAGTCGGGGGATGAACACCGGGGAGCTGTTTTTT
.,many,TRBJ1-1,TRBV5-1,CASSFFPGGEAFF,TGCGCCAGCAGCTTTTTCCCCGGGGGTGAAGCTTTCTTT
.,few,TRBJ2-2,TRBV7-2,CASSFLNLDTGELFF,TGTGCCAGCAGCTTCTTGAACTTGGACACCGGGGAGCTGTTTTTT
TRBD1,many,TRBJ1-2,TRBV20-1,CSARDLEGQGGYGYTF,TGCAGTGCTAGAGATTTAGAGGGACAGGGGGGCTATGGCTACACCTTC
TRBD1,many,TRBJ1-5,TRBV12-3/TRBV12-4,CASSRQGGQPQHF,TGTGCCAGCAGTCGACAGGGCGGTCAGCCCCAGCATTTT
TRBD1,many,TRBJ2-5,TRBV12-3/TRBV12-4,CASSFPRQGEETQYF,TGTGCCAGCAGTTTTCCTCGACAGGGAGAAGAGACCCAGTACTTC
.,many,TRBJ1-4,TRBV18,CASSPGTPYNEKLFF,TGTGCCAGCTCACCAGGGACCCCGTATAATGAAAAACTGTTTTTT
.,.,TRBJ1-4,TRBV7-2,CASSPSANEKLFF,TGTGCCAGCAGTCCCTCCGCGAATGAAAAACTGTTTTTT
.,many,TRBJ2-7,TRBV7-6,CASSPFTGTSSSYEQYF,TGTGCCAGCAGTCCCTTTACCGGGACTTCCAGCTCCTACGAGCAGTACTTC
TRBD1,.,TRBJ2-1,TRBV19,CASSIPTGPSYNEQFF,TGTGCCAGTAGTATACCGACAGGGCCCTCCTACAATGAGCAGTTCTTC
TRBD2,few,TRBJ2-5,TRBV2,CASSETLAGQETQYF,TGTGCCAGCAGTGAAACCCTAGCGGGCCAAGAGACCCAGTACTTC
.,few,TRBJ1-1,TRBV5-1,CASSWGLSGTEAFF,TGCGCCAGCAGCTGGGGTCTATCGGGGACTGAAGCTTTCTTT
.,many,TRBJ1-1,TRBV6-2/TRBV6-3,CASSLSTGTEAFF,TGTGCCAGCAGCCTATCGACCGGCACTGAAGCTTTCTTT
.,many,TRBJ1-6,TRBV7-2,CASSLDAGAAQRTF,TGTGCCAGCAGCTTAGATGCGGGGGCGGCTCAACGAACCTTT
.,many,TRBJ2-2,TRBV7-9,CASSSPGPLNTGELFF,TGTGCCAGCAGCTCGCCGGGACCCCTGAACACCGGGGAGCTGTTTTTT
TRBD2,many,TRBJ2-3,TRBV24-1,CATSDLKAGEDTQYF,TGTGCCACCAGTGATTTGAAAGCGGGGGAGGATACGCAGTATTTT
.,many,TRBJ2-3,TRBV3-1,CASSQDYRKGDTQYF,TGTGCCAGCAGCCAAGATTACCGAAAAGGTGATACGCAGTATTTT
TRBD1,many,TRBJ2-7,TRBV12-3/TRBV12-4,CASSLRDSLVRDEQYF,TGTGCCAGCAGTTTAAGGGACAGTTTAGTTCGGGACGAGCAGTACTTC
TRBD2,many,TRBJ2-3,TRBV12-3/TRBV12-4,CASSLSLNSGGSTDTQYF,TGTGCCAGCAGTTTATCGTTGAATAGCGGGGGGAGCACAGATACGCAGTATTTT
.,many,TRBJ2-2,TRBV7-2,CASSLPTGELFF,TGTGCCAGCAGCTTACCCACCGGGGAGCTGTTTTTT
.,many,TRBJ1-2,TRBV12-3/TRBV12-4,CASSLLGWSYGYTF,TGTGCCAGCAGTTTATTGGGGTGGAGCTATGGCTACACCTTC
.,many,TRBJ1-4,TRBV4-1,CASSQDSRSVQREKLFF,TGCGCCAGCAGCCAAGATTCGAGGTCCGTCCAGCGGGAAAAACTGTTTTTT
TRBD1,many,TRBJ1-1,TRBV12-3/TRBV12-4,CASSRTDRGGEAFF,TGTGCCAGCAGCCGCACCGACAGGGGCGGTGAAGCTTTCTTT
TRBD1,many,TRBJ2-7,TRBV5-1,CASSPTLGTGAYEQYF,TGCGCCAGCAGCCCAACCCTCGGGACAGGGGCCTACGAGCAGTACTTC
.,many,TRBJ2-5,TRBV9,CASSVEGGETQYF,TGTGCCAGCAGCGTAGAAGGGGGAGAGACCCAGTACTTC
TRBD1,many,TRBJ2-2,TRBV6-5,CASSNSGTGKTGELFF,TGTGCCAGCAGTAACTCCGGGACAGGGAAAACCGGGGAGCTGTTTTTT
.,many,TRBJ2-5,TRBV20-1,CSAMEGQETQYF,TGCAGTGCTATGGAAGGCCAAGAGACCCAGTACTTC
TRBD2,many,TRBJ2-3,TRBV4-1,CASSQDGLARLGTQYF,TGCGCCAGCAGCCAAGACGGACTAGCGAGATTGGGTACGCAGTATTTT
TRBD2,many,TRBJ2-7,TRBV2,CASKGGYYEQYF,TGTGCCAGCAAGGGAGGGTACTACGAGCAGTACTTC
TRBD2,.,TRBJ2-5,TRBV7-6,CASSSGTSDQETQYF,TGTGCCAGCAGCTCTGGGACTAGCGACCAAGAGACCCAGTACTTC
.,many,TRBJ2-2,TRBV9,CASSSPTDSQNTGELFF,TGTGCCAGCAGCTCACCGACGGACAGTCAGAACACCGGGGAGCTGTTTTTT
TRBD2,.,TRBJ2-3,TRBV20-1,CCARDFQRGGSTDTQYF,TGCTGCGCTAGAGACTTTCAGCGGGGGGGCAGCACAGATACGCAGTATTTT
.,many,TRBJ2-7,TRBV7-9,CASSTDMPTLYEQYF,TGTGCCAGCAGCACAGACATGCCCACCCTTTACGAGCAGTACTTC
.,many,TRBJ2-1,TRBV6-1,CASRDTGSPTNEQFF,TGTGCCAGCAGGGATACGGGGTCTCCAACGAATGAGCAGTTCTTC